The source of this T cell receptor (beta chain) is a study of blood T cell repertoires in COVID-19. Looking at the study overall: There were acute and convalescent COVID-19 samples, and they came from the United States, Italy and Spain. PBMCs, B-cell-depleted T cells, or T cells were the source of the cDNA or gDNA that made up the material.

The authors' processing: The authors estimated nucleated cell counts from reference gene primer amplification. TCRdb's copy holds only in-frame clones and misses some; the assay was immunoSEQ multiplex PCR. D and trimming were read from the DNA, whereas the V and J calls and clone size are those reported in that table. Among around 97,000 clones listed, around 88% were seen once. There are 15 residues in the CDR3. V shed 7 bases, J shed 9 bases, and the junction held 12 bases outside the gene matches. The germline gives CDR1 LNHDA, CDR2 SQIVND (reference sequence). This receptor was identified in a human donor in a cohort sampled during active COVID-19. The V gene is TRBV19, the J gene TRBJ2-1, with TRBD2 matching over 10 bases. Sequenced sample: peripheral blood. The CDR3 here is CASIPAASGGGEQFF. Here the CDR3 DNA reads TGTGCCAGTATTCCTGCGGCTAGCGGGGGTGGTGAGCAGTTCTTC.